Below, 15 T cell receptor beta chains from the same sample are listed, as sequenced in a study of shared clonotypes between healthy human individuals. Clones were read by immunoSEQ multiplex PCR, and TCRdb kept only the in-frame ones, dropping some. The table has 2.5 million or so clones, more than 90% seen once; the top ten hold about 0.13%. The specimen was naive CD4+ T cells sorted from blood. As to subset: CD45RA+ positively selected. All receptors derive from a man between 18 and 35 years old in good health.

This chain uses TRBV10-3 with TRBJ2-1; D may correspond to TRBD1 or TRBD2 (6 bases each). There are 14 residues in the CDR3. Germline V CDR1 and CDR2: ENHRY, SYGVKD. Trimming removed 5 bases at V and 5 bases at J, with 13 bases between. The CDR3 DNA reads TGTGCCATCAGTAAAGGGGGGATCGACAATGAGCAGTTCTTC. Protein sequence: CAISKGGIDNEQFF.

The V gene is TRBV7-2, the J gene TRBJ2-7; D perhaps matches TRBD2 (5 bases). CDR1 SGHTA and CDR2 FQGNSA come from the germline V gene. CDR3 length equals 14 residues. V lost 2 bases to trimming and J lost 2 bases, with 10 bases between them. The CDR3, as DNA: TGTGCCAGCAGCTTAAACGCGGGTCCCTACGAGCAGTACTTC. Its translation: CASSLNAGPYEQYF.

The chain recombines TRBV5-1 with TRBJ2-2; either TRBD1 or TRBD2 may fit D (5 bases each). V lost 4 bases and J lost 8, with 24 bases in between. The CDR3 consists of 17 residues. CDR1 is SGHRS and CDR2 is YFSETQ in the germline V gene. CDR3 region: CASSPLESFGGTGELFF. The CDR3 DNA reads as TGCGCCAGCAGCCCGTTAGAAAGTTTTGGGGGTACGGGGGAGCTGTTTTTT.

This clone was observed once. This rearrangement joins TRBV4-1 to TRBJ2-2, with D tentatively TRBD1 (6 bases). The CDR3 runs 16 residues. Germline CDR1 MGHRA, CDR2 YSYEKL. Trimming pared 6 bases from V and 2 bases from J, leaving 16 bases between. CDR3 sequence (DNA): TGCGCCAGCAGTCCCTCCGGGACACTCAACACCGGGGAGCTGTTTTTT. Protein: CASSPSGTLNTGELFF.

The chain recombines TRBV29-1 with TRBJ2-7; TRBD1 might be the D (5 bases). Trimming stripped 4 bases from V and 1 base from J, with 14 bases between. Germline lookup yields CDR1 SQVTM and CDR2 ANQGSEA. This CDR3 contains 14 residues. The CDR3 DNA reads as TGCAGCGTTGTGGGTGCGACAGTTTCCTACGAGCAGTACTTC. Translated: CSVVGATVSYEQYF.

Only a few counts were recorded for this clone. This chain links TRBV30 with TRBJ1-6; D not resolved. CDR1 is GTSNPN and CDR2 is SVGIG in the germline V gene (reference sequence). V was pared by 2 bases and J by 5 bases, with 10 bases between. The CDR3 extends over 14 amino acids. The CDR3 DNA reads TGTGCCTGGAGTAACTCGATTAATAATTCACCCCTCCACTTT. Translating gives CAWSNSINNSPLHF.

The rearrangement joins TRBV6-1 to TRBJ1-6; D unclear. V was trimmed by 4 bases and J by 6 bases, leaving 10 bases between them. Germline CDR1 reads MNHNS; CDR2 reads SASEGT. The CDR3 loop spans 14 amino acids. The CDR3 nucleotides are TGTGCCAGCAGTGGTTCGGGCCCTAATTCACCCCTCCACTTT. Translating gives CASSGSGPNSPLHF.

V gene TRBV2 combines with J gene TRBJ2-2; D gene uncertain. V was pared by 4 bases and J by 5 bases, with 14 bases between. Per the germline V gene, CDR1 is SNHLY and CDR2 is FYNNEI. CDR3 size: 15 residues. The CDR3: CASSARATRTGELFF. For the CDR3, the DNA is TGTGCCAGCAGTGCACGGGCAACCAGGACCGGGGAGCTGTTTTTT.

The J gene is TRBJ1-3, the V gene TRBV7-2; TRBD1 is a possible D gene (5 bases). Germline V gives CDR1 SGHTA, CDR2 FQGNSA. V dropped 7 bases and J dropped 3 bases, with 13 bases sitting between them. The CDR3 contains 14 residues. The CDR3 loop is CASTPGTNGNTIYF. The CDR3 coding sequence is TGTGCCAGCACCCCCGGGACCAATGGAAACACCATATATTTT.

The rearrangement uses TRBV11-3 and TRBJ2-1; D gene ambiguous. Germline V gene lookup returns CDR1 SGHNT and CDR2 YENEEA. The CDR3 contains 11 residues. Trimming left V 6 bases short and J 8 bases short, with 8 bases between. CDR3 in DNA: TGTGCCAGCAGTTTCGAGGATGAGCAGTTCTTC. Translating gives CASSFEDEQFF.

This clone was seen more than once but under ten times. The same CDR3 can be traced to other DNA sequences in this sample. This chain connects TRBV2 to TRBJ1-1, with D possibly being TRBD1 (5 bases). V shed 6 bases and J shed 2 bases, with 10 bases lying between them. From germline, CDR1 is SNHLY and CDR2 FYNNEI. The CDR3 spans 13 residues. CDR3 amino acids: CASSPDSNTEAFF. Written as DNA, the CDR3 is TGTGCCAGCAGCCCCGACAGTAACACTGAAGCTTTCTTT.

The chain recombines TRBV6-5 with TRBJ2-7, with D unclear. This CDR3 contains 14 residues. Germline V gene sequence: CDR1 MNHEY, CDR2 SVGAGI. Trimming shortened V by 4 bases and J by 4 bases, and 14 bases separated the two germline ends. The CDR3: CASSFSVVTYEQYF. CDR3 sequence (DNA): TGTGCCAGCAGTTTTTCTGTGGTGACGTACGAGCAGTACTTC.

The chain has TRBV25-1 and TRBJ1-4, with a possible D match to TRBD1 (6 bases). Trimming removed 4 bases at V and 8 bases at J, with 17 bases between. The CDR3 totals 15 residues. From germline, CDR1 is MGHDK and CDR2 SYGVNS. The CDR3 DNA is TGTGCCAGCAGTGGGACGGGACACCTTCTGGAAAAACTGTTTTTT. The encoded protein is CASSGTGHLLEKLFF.

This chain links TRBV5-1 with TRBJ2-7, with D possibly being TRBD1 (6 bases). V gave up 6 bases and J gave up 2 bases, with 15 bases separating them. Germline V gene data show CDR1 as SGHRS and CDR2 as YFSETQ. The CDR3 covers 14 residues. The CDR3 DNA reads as TGCGCCAGCAACCTCGGACAGAGCCCCTACGAGCAGTACTTC. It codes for CASNLGQSPYEQYF.

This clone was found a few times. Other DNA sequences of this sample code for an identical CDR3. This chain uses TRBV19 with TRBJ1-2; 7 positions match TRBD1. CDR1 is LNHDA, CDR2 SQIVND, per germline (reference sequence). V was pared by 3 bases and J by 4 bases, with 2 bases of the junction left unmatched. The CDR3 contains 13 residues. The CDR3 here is CASSMAGGYGYTF. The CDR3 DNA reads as TGTGCCAGTAGTATGGCAGGGGGCTATGGCTACACCTTC.